A selection of T cell receptor beta chains follows, all from one sample in a study of blood T cell repertoires in COVID-19. Sequencing was performed with immunoSEQ multiplex PCR; in TCRdb, only in-frame clones are kept and a portion is missing. The sample lists around 280,000 clones; around 88% were seen once. The sample taken for sequencing was PBMCs or T cells enriched from blood (not recorded which). The receptors stem from a woman aged 40 to 50 who had recovered from COVID-19. Both conserved end residues are part of each CDR3. The order of the fields is D gene, J gene, V gene, clone size, CDR3 protein, CDR3 DNA. The D gene is left open where the match is weak. Some rows mark clone size as missing; the rest say once, few, many or name a class of expanded clone.

.,TRBJ1-2,TRBV28,.,CASSPGQRITGYTF,TGTGCCAGCAGCCCTGGACAGCGGATAACCGGCTACACCTTC
.,TRBJ2-1,TRBV7-2,.,CASSLVVGAGEQFF,TGTGCCAGCAGCTTAGTAGTAGGGGCCGGTGAGCAGTTCTTC
TRBD1,TRBJ1-5,TRBV28,.,CASSLRDSYNSNQPQHF,TGTGCCAGCAGTCTCCGGGACAGCTACAATAGCAATCAGCCCCAGCATTTT
TRBD2,TRBJ2-1,TRBV19,.,CASSTPGLAGGSEQFF,TGTGCCAGTAGTACCCCCGGACTAGCGGGAGGGAGTGAGCAGTTCTTC
.,TRBJ1-5,TRBV6-5,.,CASAFSYSNQPQHF,TGTGCCAGCGCGTTTTCTTATAGCAATCAGCCCCAGCATTTT
.,TRBJ1-5,TRBV3-1/TRBV3-2,once,CASSQGGGQPQHF,TGTGCCAGCAGCCAAGGGGGGGGACAGCCCCAGCATTTT
.,TRBJ2-3,TRBV6-1,.,CASSEAGLRSDTQYF,TGTGCCAGCAGTGAAGCGGGGCTACGTTCAGATACGCAGTATTTT
.,TRBJ2-7,TRBV5-1,.,CASSSTPGTYEQYF,TGCGCCAGCAGCTCCACACCAGGGACCTACGAGCAGTACTTC
.,TRBJ2-1,TRBV18,few,CASSPPTGAGILRLF,TGTGCCAGCTCACCTCCTACGGGAGCGGGTATTTTACGGCTCTTC
.,TRBJ2-2,TRBV21-1,.,CASSKFKGLVFNTGELFF,TGTGCCAGCAGCAAATTCAAGGGACTAGTTTTTAACACCGGGGAGCTGTTTTTT
.,TRBJ2-3,TRBV29-1,.,CSVEDQDRLF,TGCAGCGTTGAAGACCAAGACAGGCTTTTT
TRBD1,TRBJ1-1,TRBV5-5,once,CASSFQGASEAFF,TGTGCCAGCAGCTTCCAGGGGGCGAGTGAAGCTTTCTTT
.,TRBJ1-5,TRBV28,once,CASKTGGVSQPQHF,TGTGCCAGCAAAACTGGAGGGGTTAGTCAGCCCCAGCATTTT
.,TRBJ2-3,TRBV28,once,CASSLSADTQYF,TGTGCCAGCAGTTTATCTGCAGATACGCAGTATTTT
.,TRBJ2-3,TRBV7-9,once,CASRASPSTDTQYF,TGTGCCAGCAGAGCGAGCCCTAGCACAGATACGCAGTATTTT
TRBD2,TRBJ2-7,TRBV7-9,.,CASSLAGGTEQYF,TGTGCCAGCAGCTTAGCCGGGGGGACCGAGCAGTACTTC
.,TRBJ1-1,TRBV3-1/TRBV3-2,.,CASSQERLAFF,TGTGCCAGCAGCCAAGAGAGGTTAGCTTTCTTT
TRBD2,TRBJ2-1,TRBV3-1/TRBV3-2,few,CASSREREFVFF,TGTGCCAGCAGCCGAGAGCGGGAGTTTGTGTTCTTC
TRBD1,TRBJ1-2,TRBV29-1,.,CSGRDRGGYTF,TGCAGCGGCCGGGACAGGGGCGGCTACACCTTC
.,TRBJ1-4,TRBV18,.,CASSPTYREEKLFF,TGTGCCAGCTCACCAACCTACAGGGAGGAAAAACTGTTTTTT
.,TRBJ1-2,TRBV7-9,.,CASSLAGGPNYGYTF,TGTGCCAGCAGCTTAGCAGGAGGGCCTAACTATGGCTACACCTTC
TRBD2,TRBJ2-1,TRBV7-2,.,CASSLEASGGNEQFF,TGTGCCAGCAGCTTAGAGGCTAGCGGGGGTAATGAGCAGTTCTTC
TRBD1,TRBJ2-7,TRBV28,.,CASSPSTGGTEQYF,TGTGCCAGCAGTCCGTCGACAGGGGGTACCGAGCAGTACTTC
.,TRBJ1-5,TRBV19,.,CASSMERGGNQPQHF,TGTGCCAGTAGTATGGAAAGGGGAGGGAATCAGCCCCAGCATTTT
TRBD2,TRBJ2-1,TRBV10-3,.,CAISESPSRTSEGEQFF,TGTGCCATCAGTGAGTCACCATCGCGGACTAGCGAGGGTGAGCAGTTCTTC
TRBD2,TRBJ2-7,TRBV30,.,CAFGRGIYEQYF,TGTGCCTTCGGGCGGGGGATTTACGAGCAGTACTTC
TRBD1,TRBJ2-7,TRBV2,.,CASIPNAGTGAYEQYF,TGTGCCAGCATCCCGAACGCCGGGACAGGAGCCTACGAGCAGTACTTC
TRBD1,TRBJ2-2,TRBV7-7,.,CAIPGAGGSTGELFF,TGTGCTATCCCGGGGGCAGGGGGCTCCACCGGGGAGCTGTTTTTT
TRBD2,TRBJ2-7,TRBV7-9,.,CASSTRLAGVGEQYF,TGTGCCAGCAGCACCCGACTAGCGGGAGTCGGTGAGCAGTACTTC
.,TRBJ2-1,TRBV27,.,CASSFRDNAADEQFF,TGTGCCAGCAGTTTCCGGGACAACGCCGCGGATGAGCAGTTCTTC
TRBD2,TRBJ2-1,TRBV3-1/TRBV3-2,once,CASSPLVLAGAGEQFF,TGTGCCAGCAGCCCCCTAGTACTAGCGGGAGCAGGCGAGCAGTTCTTC
TRBD1,TRBJ1-2,TRBV5-5,.,CASSLAGTGTYGYTF,TGTGCCAGCAGCTTGGCGGGGACAGGGACCTATGGCTACACCTTC
.,TRBJ2-1,TRBV4-3,.,CASSQVARRPEQFF,TGCGCCAGCAGCCAAGTGGCGAGGCGTCCTGAGCAGTTCTTC
.,TRBJ2-1,TRBV27,.,CASRDQGPSYNEQFF,TGTGCCAGCAGAGATCAGGGTCCATCCTACAATGAGCAGTTCTTC